This passage covers 25 T cell receptor beta chains from one sample sequenced in a study of blood T cell repertoires in COVID-19. Repertoires were generated with immunoSEQ multiplex PCR, while TCRdb's copy carries only in-frame clones and drops some. The sample has around 260,000 clones, approximately 89% seen once. Input material: peripheral blood. Receptors were obtained from a man aged 35 to 55 who had recovered from COVID-19.

The V gene is TRBV3-1 (or the pseudogene TRBV3-2), the J gene TRBJ2-3, with 15 positions matching TRBD2. The CDR3 covers 17 residues. The trim removed 4 bases at V and 0 bases at J, leaving 2 bases unmatched. Looked up from germline, CDR1 is LGHDT and CDR2 is YNNKEL (reference sequence). CDR3 sequence: CASSRTSGGVSTDTQYF. As DNA, the CDR3 is TGTGCCAGCAGCCGGACTAGCGGGGGGGTTAGCACAGATACGCAGTATTTT.

The rearrangement links TRBV11-3 to TRBJ2-2; TRBD1 aligns across 8 bases. The junction had 9 bases not matched to a gene; V was cut back by 5 bases and J by 4 bases. The CDR3 covers 16 residues. Per germline, CDR1 SGHNT and CDR2 YENEEA. As DNA, the CDR3 is TGTGCCAGCAGCCCCCGCGCAGGGGGCATCACCGGGGAGCTGTTTTTT. Residues: CASSPRAGGITGELFF.

This clone was counted once. The chain has TRBV2 and TRBJ2-1; TRBD2 is a possible D gene (6 bases). CDR1 SNHLY and CDR2 FYNNEI come from the germline V gene. The CDR3 spans 13 residues. V was cut by 8 bases and J by 5 bases, with 13 bases left in between. The CDR3, as DNA: TGTGCCAGCTCCCTAGCGCAGCACAATGAGCAGTTCTTC. This encodes CASSLAQHNEQFF.

This clone is a singleton in its sample. J is TRBJ2-2 and V is TRBV4-3, with D possibly matching TRBD2 (5 bases). Germline CDR1 is LGHNA and CDR2 is YSLEER. The CDR3 has 17 residues. V lost 1 base and J 4 bases, leaving 16 bases between the germline ends. The CDR3 loop reads CASSQAILLGPTGELFF. The CDR3 nucleotides read TGCGCCAGCAGCCAAGCCATCCTACTAGGGCCCACCGGGGAGCTGTTTTTT.

This chain uses TRBV5-8 with TRBJ1-6, with D hard to call. Germline V gene data show CDR1 as SGHTS and CDR2 as YDEGEE. This CDR3 spans 15 amino acids. The ends were cut back, 0 bases at V and 3 bases at J, with 7 bases in the middle. CDR3 coding DNA: TGTGCCAGCAGCTTGGATGTCGGCTATAATTCACCCCTCCACTTT. Its protein product is CASSLDVGYNSPLHF. Full variable domain (outside the CDR3, taken from reference TRBV5-8 and TRBJ1-6): EAGVTQSPTHLIKTRGQQATLRCSPISGHTSVYWYQQALGLGLQFLLWYDEGEERNRGNFPPRFSGRQFPNYSSELNVNALELEDSALYLCASSLDVGYNSPLHFGNGTRLTVT.

The genes are TRBV2 and TRBJ2-5; TRBD2 matches at 11 bases. The CDR3 length is 15 residues. V lost 7 bases to trimming and J lost 7 bases; unmatched junction nucleotides: 11. From germline, CDR1 is SNHLY and CDR2 FYNNEI. The CDR3 region is CASTQLAGGSGTQYF. The CDR3 DNA reads as TGTGCCAGCACCCAATTAGCGGGGGGGTCGGGGACCCAGTACTTC.

J is TRBJ1-1 and V is TRBV5-1; 9 bases align to TRBD1. Germline lookup yields CDR1 SGHRS and CDR2 YFSETQ. V lost 0 bases and J lost 6; bases outside the gene matches: 12. The CDR3 extends over 17 amino acids. Here the CDR3 reads CASSLAVGTGYVAEAFF. The CDR3 DNA is TGCGCCAGCAGCTTGGCCGTCGGGACAGGGTATGTCGCTGAAGCTTTCTTT. Based on the CDR3 plus reference TRBV5-1 and TRBJ1-1, the full variable domain is KAGVTQTPRYLIKTRGQQVTLSCSPISGHRSVSWYQQTPGQGLQFLFEYFSETQRNKGNFPGRFSGRQFSNSRSEMNVSTLELGDSALYLCASSLAVGTGYVAEAFFGQGTRLTVV.

The chain couples TRBV30 to TRBJ2-7; 15 nucleotides align to TRBD2. The length of the CDR3 is 15 residues. V lost 2 bases and J lost 7; bases outside the gene matches: 6. Germline lookup yields CDR1 GTSNPN and CDR2 SVGIG (reference sequence). CDR3 nucleotide sequence: TGTGCCTGGAGTAGGACTAGCGGGAGGGCTGGGGAGCAGTACTTC. This encodes CAWSRTSGRAGEQYF. Full variable domain (remainder filled in from reference TRBV30 and TRBJ2-7): SQTIHQWPATLVQPVGSPLSLECTVEGTSNPNLYWYRQAAGRGLQLLFYSVGIGQISSEVPQNLSASRPQDRQFILSSKKLLLSDSGFYLCAWSRTSGRAGEQYFGPGTRLTVT.

This chain uses TRBV6-5 with TRBJ2-1; tentative D call: TRBD2 (5 bases). The ends were cut back, 2 bases at V and 6 bases at J, with 11 bases in the middle. Germline CDR1 MNHEY, CDR2 SVGAGI. This CDR3 contains 14 residues. CDR3: CASSYTGLFNEQFF. The CDR3 DNA follows: TGTGCCAGCAGTTACACCGGACTTTTCAATGAGCAGTTCTTC.

This clone was seen more than once but under ten times. The V call is TRBV20-1, the J call TRBJ1-6; D may be TRBD1 (5 bases). Germline V CDR1 and CDR2: DFQATT, SNEGSKA (reference sequence). The CDR3 is 15 amino acids. The V end lost 3 bases, the J end lost 7 bases, and 16 bases lay between the germline ends. CDR3 in amino acids: CSASGTRLENSPLHF. DNA for the CDR3: TGCAGTGCTAGTGGGACTCGCCTGGAGAATTCACCCCTCCACTTT.

This clone was counted once. The V and J genes are TRBV6-2 or TRBV6-3 and TRBJ2-5; TRBD2 matches 8 bases. This CDR3 is 16 amino acids long. V gave up 2 bases and J gave up 1 base; unmatched junction bases: 6. CDR1 MNHEY and CDR2 SVGEGT come from the germline V gene. The chain's CDR3 is CASSYLLAGSQETQYF. The CDR3 DNA reads TGTGCCAGCAGTTACCTTTTAGCGGGGAGCCAAGAGACCCAGTACTTC.

The chain uses TRBV27 and TRBJ1-1; 8 nucleotides line up with TRBD1. V was pared by 6 bases and J by 6 bases, with 6 bases of the junction left unmatched. The V gene's germline CDR1 is MNHEY and CDR2 SMNVEV (reference sequence). The CDR3 has 13 amino acids. CDR3 nucleotides: TGTGCCAGCAGGAGCAGGGGGCGCGCTGAAGCTTTCTTT. Its translation is CASRSRGRAEAFF.

This chain uses TRBV3-1 (or the pseudogene TRBV3-2) with TRBJ1-4; the match to TRBD1 covers 11 bases. Germline V gene data show CDR1 as LGHDT and CDR2 as YNNKEL (reference sequence). The J segment lost 3 bases and the V segment lost 0 bases, leaving 12 bases of the junction unmatched. This CDR3 region has 20 residues. The CDR3 loop is CASSQDFRTGGAGANEKLFF. The CDR3 coding sequence is TGTGCCAGCAGCCAAGACTTTCGGACAGGGGGCGCCGGGGCTAATGAAAAACTGTTTTTT.

The chain is built from TRBV7-9 and TRBJ2-2; TRBD2 matches 7 bases. This CDR3 region has 16 residues. The V segment lost 0 bases and the J segment 8 bases; nucleotides outside the gene matches: 9. Germline V gives CDR1 SEHNR, CDR2 FQNEAQ (reference sequence). The CDR3 spells CASSLARDYLVGELFF. CDR3 nucleotide sequence: TGTGCCAGCAGCTTAGCGCGGGACTACTTAGTTGGGGAGCTGTTTTTT.

The chain links TRBV6-4 to TRBJ2-3; D is undetermined. V was clipped by 2 bases and J by 5 bases, with 11 bases between them. From germline, CDR1 is MRHNA and CDR2 SNTAGT. The CDR3 length is 14 residues. The CDR3 DNA reads TGTGCCAGCAGTGACCGCTACGGAGTAGATACGCAGTATTTT. Translated: CASSDRYGVDTQYF.

J is TRBJ2-3 and V is TRBV7-2, with D possibly TRBD1 on 6 matching bases. The CDR3 loop spans 15 amino acids. Germline V gene lookup returns CDR1 SGHTA and CDR2 FQGNSA. The V gene lost 5 bases and the J gene lost 2 bases, with 14 bases spanning the gap. CDR3 amino acids: CASSQQTGATDTQYF. The CDR3 bases are TGTGCCAGCAGCCAACAGACAGGAGCCACAGATACGCAGTATTTT.

The rearrangement links TRBV4-2 to TRBJ2-7; D call uncertain. Germline V gene lookup returns CDR1 LGHNA and CDR2 YNFKEQ. The CDR3 loop spans 13 amino acids. V was shortened by 1 base and J by 3 bases, with 7 bases between the two germline ends. This CDR3 is CASSQARSYEQYF. CDR3 DNA sequence: TGTGCCAGCAGCCAAGCTAGGAGCTACGAGCAGTACTTC.

This clone was observed many times. The J gene is TRBJ2-7, the V gene TRBV25-1; 8 bases align to TRBD2. Trimming cost V 10 bases and J 6 bases; bases outside gene matches: 11. Per the germline V gene, CDR1 is MGHDK and CDR2 is SYGVNS. This CDR3 has 13 residues. CDR3 in DNA: TGTGCCACCTCGGGTAGCGGGGCCCGCGAGCAGTACTTC. It codes for CATSGSGAREQYF.

The chain couples TRBV12-3 or TRBV12-4 to TRBJ2-2; D unresolved. The length of the CDR3 is 11 residues. V lost 4 bases and J 11 bases, leaving 8 bases between the germline ends. CDR3 bases: TGTGCCAGCAGTTCTTACTTTGAGCTGTTTTTT. Its protein product is CASSSYFELFF.

This rearrangement joins TRBV7-9 to TRBJ2-7; 11 nucleotides agree with TRBD2. Trimming cost V 6 bases and J 3 bases; bases outside gene matches: 4. CDR1 and CDR2 from the germline V gene are SEHNR and FQNEAQ (reference sequence). The CDR3 sequence is 14 residues long. The CDR3: CASRGGTSGYEQYF. In DNA form, the CDR3 reads TGTGCCAGCAGAGGCGGGACTAGCGGCTACGAGCAGTACTTC.

V usage is TRBV19 and J usage is TRBJ2-1; D is possibly TRBD2 (6 bases). Germline-derived CDR1 and CDR2 are LNHDA and SQIVND (reference sequence). V gave up 3 bases and J gave up 8 bases, with 11 bases separating them. This CDR3 is built from 13 residues. CDR3 DNA: TGTGCCAGTAGTATCCGGACTAAGGATGAGCAGTTCTTC. This translates into CASSIRTKDEQFF.

The gene calls are TRBV7-3 and TRBJ2-7; 13 bases are a match to TRBD2. This CDR3 contains 14 residues. Germline CDR1 is SGHTA and CDR2 is FQGTGA. Trimming took 7 bases from V and 7 from J; bases not matched to a gene: 7. CDR3 residues: CASIPGLAGWEQYF. The CDR3 bases are TGTGCCAGCATCCCGGGACTAGCGGGATGGGAGCAGTACTTC.

The chain is built from TRBV27 and TRBJ1-1; D perhaps matches TRBD1 (5 bases). The V end was cut by 5 bases, the J end by 5 bases, with 15 bases between. Germline CDR1 is MNHEY and CDR2 is SMNVEV (reference sequence). The CDR3 spans 14 residues. The CDR3 nucleotides read TGTGCCAGCAGTCCCGTAACGCGGGGGACTGAAGCTTTCTTT. Its protein product is CASSPVTRGTEAFF.

The V call is TRBV5-6, the J call TRBJ1-2, with D possibly TRBD1 on 6 matching bases. The CDR3 has 17 amino acids. The ends were cut back, 0 bases at V and 2 bases at J, with 17 bases in the middle. Germline loops: CDR1 SGHDT, CDR2 YYEEEE. The CDR3 is CASSLEILGQGNYGYTF. The DNA for the CDR3 is TGTGCCAGCAGCTTGGAGATATTAGGGCAGGGGAACTATGGCTACACCTTC.

This chain links TRBV11-2 with TRBJ1-6, with D perhaps matching TRBD1 (6 bases). The CDR3 extends over 17 amino acids. Germline loops: CDR1 SGHAT, CDR2 FQNNGV. The germline V and J ends were trimmed by 1 base and 3 bases, with 13 bases remaining between them. The CDR3 sequence is CASSLVGAANYNSPLHF. The CDR3, as DNA: TGTGCCAGCAGCTTAGTGGGGGCAGCTAACTATAATTCACCCCTCCACTTT.